These T cell receptor beta chains were read from a single sample in a study of cytomegalovirus exposure and HLA in healthy donors. Some clones are missing from TCRdb's copy, which holds only in-frame ones; the method was immunoSEQ multiplex PCR. The sample yields around 200,000 clones, about 79% seen once. Sequenced input: PBMCs. Source of these receptors: a young man in good health and CMV-seronegative. Each CDR3 is given with its conserved first and last residue. The order of the fields is J gene, V gene, clone size, D gene, CDR3 DNA, CDR3 protein. A D gene is named only where the DNA matches it firmly. A clone size is listed for some rows: how often the clone was seen (once, few, many), or a class if it is expanded.

>TRBJ2-7|TRBV5-8|.|.
TGTGCCAGCAGCTTTTTGAGGCAAAACTACGAGCAGTACTTC
CASSFLRQNYEQYF
>TRBJ2-6|TRBV19|.|.
TGTGCCAGTTGTGATCCGGGGGCTGGGGCCAACGTCCTGACTTTC
CASCDPGAGANVLTF
>TRBJ2-1|TRBV7-3|.|TRBD2
TGTGCCAGCAGCTCCACTAGCGGGGACTACAATGAGCAGTTCTTC
CASSSTSGDYNEQFF
>TRBJ2-2|TRBV7-9|once|TRBD1
TGTGCCAGCAGCACCACCCTGGGACAGGGGGCGTTCGGGGAGCTGTTTTTT
CASSTTLGQGAFGELFF
>TRBJ2-5|TRBV5-6|.|TRBD1
TGTGCCAGCAGCTTGTCGGTGGGACAGCCCCTTTTTCAAGAGACCCAGTACTTC
CASSLSVGQPLFQETQYF
>TRBJ2-5|TRBV25-1|.|TRBD1
TGTGCCAGCAGTGACCCCGGGACAGCCCAAGAGACCCAGTACTTC
CASSDPGTAQETQYF
>TRBJ2-1|TRBV25-1|.|TRBD1
TGTGCCAGCAGTGACCGGGACAGGGGCTTCAATGAGCAGTTCTTC
CASSDRDRGFNEQFF
>TRBJ2-1|TRBV6-5|few|.
TGTGCCAGCAGTTACGTCCCTGTTTCCTACAATGAGCAGTTCTTC
CASSYVPVSYNEQFF
>TRBJ1-5|TRBV5-1|.|TRBD1
TGCGCCAGCAGCATCGGGACAGCGAATCAGCCCCAGCATTTT
CASSIGTANQPQHF
>TRBJ2-1|TRBV14|.|TRBD1
TGTGCCAGCAGCCAGCCGGGACAGGGGTTTCGGGATGAGCAGTTCTTC
CASSQPGQGFRDEQFF
>TRBJ2-5|TRBV5-4|.|.
TGTGCCAGCAGCTTGGACCCGGGAGTGGCTGAGACCCAGTACTTC
CASSLDPGVAETQYF
>TRBJ2-1|TRBV4-3|.|TRBD1
TGCGCCAGCAGCCACCAGACAGGGATAGGTGGCAATGAGCAGTTCTTC
CASSHQTGIGGNEQFF
>TRBJ1-6|TRBV7-6|.|TRBD1
TGTGCCAGCAGCTCCGGGACAGGGGATTCACCCCTCCACTTT
CASSSGTGDSPLHF
>TRBJ2-2|TRBV6-1|.|.
TGTGCCAGCAGTGGCCGACTTGGCGGGTTTCCCGGGGAGCTGTTTTTT
CASSGRLGGFPGELFF
>TRBJ2-5|TRBV27|.|TRBD2
TGTGCCAGCAGTCAAAGGGGCGGGAGGGCCGTGGAGACCCAGTACTTC
CASSQRGGRAVETQYF
>TRBJ2-7|TRBV15|.|TRBD1
TGTGCCACCAGCAGAAGAACCGGGACAGGGGGCTTCGAGCAGTACTTC
CATSRRTGTGGFEQYF
>TRBJ1-5|TRBV6-5|.|.
TGTGCCAGCAGTTACTCGGGCAGGGTGGGTCAGCCCCAGCATTTT
CASSYSGRVGQPQHF
>TRBJ2-1|TRBV29-1|few|TRBD2
TGCAGCGGGCGGGAGGGTGGTCATGAGCAGTTCTTC
CSGREGGHEQFF
>TRBJ2-1|TRBV4-2|.|.
TGTGCCAGCAGCCAAGATAGAGGTGTGAATGAGCAGTTCTTC
CASSQDRGVNEQFF
>TRBJ2-7|TRBV27|.|TRBD2
TGTGCCAGCAGTTGGGGGGGGACGAACGAGCAGTACTTC
CASSWGGTNEQYF
>TRBJ2-5|TRBV27|.|TRBD1
TGTGCCAGCAGTGACAGGGAACAGACCCAGTACTTC
CASSDREQTQYF
>TRBJ1-2|TRBV4-3|.|.
TGCGCCAGCAGCCAAGAGTTTCGACAGGCTAACTATGGCTACACCTTC
CASSQEFRQANYGYTF
>TRBJ1-2|TRBV21-1|.|.
TGTGCCAGCAGCAAAAGGGACAGACGCTATGGCTACACCTTC
CASSKRDRRYGYTF
>TRBJ2-2|TRBV7-9|few|TRBD2
TGTGCCAGCAGCTTTAGGCGGGAGGGCCGCATCGGGGAGCTGTTTTTT
CASSFRREGRIGELFF
>TRBJ2-7|TRBV29-1|.|TRBD2
TGCAGCGTGCGGGAGGGGACCTACGAGCAGTACTTC
CSVREGTYEQYF
>TRBJ1-2|TRBV5-4|.|.
TGTGCCAGCAGCCTGGAACCGGGGGATATTTATGGCTACACCTTC
CASSLEPGDIYGYTF
>TRBJ1-4|TRBV21-1|once|.
TGTGCCAGCAGCAACAGTAGGACAATCGTTCGTGAAAAACTGTTTTTT
CASSNSRTIVREKLFF
>TRBJ1-2|TRBV4-3|.|.
TGCGCCAGCAGCCAAGATCGTCAGCTAGGAGGCTACACCTTC
CASSQDRQLGGYTF
>TRBJ1-1|TRBV6-6|.|.
TGTGCCAGCAGTTACTCGACAGATGAAGCTTTCTTT
CASSYSTDEAFF
>TRBJ2-7|TRBV5-4|.|TRBD2
TGTGCCAGCAGCTTGGGGATAGCGGGAGCTTCCCACGAGCAGTACTTC
CASSLGIAGASHEQYF
>TRBJ1-1|TRBV10-3|few|.
TGTGCCATCGGCAGTGTGACTGAAGCTTTCTTT
CAIGSVTEAFF
>TRBJ1-4|TRBV7-9|.|.
TGTGCCAGCAGCTCACCCGGGGGGATGAATGAAAAACTGTTTTTT
CASSSPGGMNEKLFF
>TRBJ2-7|TRBV14|.|TRBD1
TGTGCCAGCAGCCTTACCCGGGACAGCCTCGCCTACGAGCAGTACTTC
CASSLTRDSLAYEQYF
>TRBJ2-3|TRBV5-5|.|TRBD2
TGTGCCAGCAGCCCGGACAGCGGGAGGAGGGCAGATACGCAGTATTTT
CASSPDSGRRADTQYF
>TRBJ1-2|TRBV6-5|.|.
TGTGCCAGCAGTTACTCGGGGAGGGACTATGGCTACACCTTC
CASSYSGRDYGYTF
>TRBJ2-1|TRBV27|once|.
TGTGCCAGCAGTTTTTTGGGGGCGCTAGTCAATGAGCAGTTCTTC
CASSFLGALVNEQFF
>TRBJ2-7|TRBV10-2|.|TRBD1
TGCGCCAGCAGTGAACTGCCGGGACAGGGTACCTACGAGCAGTACTTC
CASSELPGQGTYEQYF